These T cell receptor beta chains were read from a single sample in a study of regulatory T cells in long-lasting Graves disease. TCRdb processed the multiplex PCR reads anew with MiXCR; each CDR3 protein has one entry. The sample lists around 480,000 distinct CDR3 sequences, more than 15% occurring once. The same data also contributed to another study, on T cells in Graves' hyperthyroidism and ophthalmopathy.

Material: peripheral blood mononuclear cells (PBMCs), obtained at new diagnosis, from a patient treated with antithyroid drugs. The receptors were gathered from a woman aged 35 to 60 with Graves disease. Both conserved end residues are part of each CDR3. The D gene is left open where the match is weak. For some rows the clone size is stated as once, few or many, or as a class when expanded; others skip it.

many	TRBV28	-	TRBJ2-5	CASNEASFQETQYF	TGTGCCAGCAATGAGGCTAGTTTCCAAGAGACCCAGTACTTC
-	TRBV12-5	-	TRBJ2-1	CASGFPPGGLPRVEQFF	TGTGCTAGTGGTTTTCCACCCGGGGGGCTCCCTAGGGTTGAGCAGTTCTTC
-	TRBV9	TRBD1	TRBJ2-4	CASSARDRGAKNIQYF	TGTGCCAGCAGCGCTCGGGACAGGGGAGCCAAAAACATTCAGTACTTC
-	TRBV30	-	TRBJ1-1	CAWKGSRRNSEAFF	TGTGCCTGGAAAGGCTCCCGGCGGAATTCTGAAGCTTTCTTT
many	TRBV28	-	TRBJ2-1	CASSFWGGNEQFF	TGTGCCAGCAGCTTCTGGGGCGGGAATGAGCAGTTCTTC
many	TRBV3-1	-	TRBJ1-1	CASSLGTGTSEAFF	TGTGCCAGCAGCCTGGGTACCGGGACATCTGAAGCTTTCTTT
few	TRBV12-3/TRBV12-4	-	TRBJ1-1	CASSPLWRRFRFNTEAFF	TGTGCCAGCAGTCCGCTGTGGAGGCGCTTCAGATTTAACACTGAAGCTTTCTTT
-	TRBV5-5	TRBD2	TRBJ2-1	CASSLFSSGSSYNEQFF	TGTGCCAGCAGCTTGTTCTCTAGCGGGAGTTCCTACAATGAGCAGTTCTTC
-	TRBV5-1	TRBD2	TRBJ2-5	CASSIGLAGLQETQYF	TGCGCCAGCAGCATCGGACTAGCGGGACTACAAGAGACCCAGTACTTC
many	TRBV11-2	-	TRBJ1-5	CASSLDGRDGDQPQHF	TGTGCCAGCAGCTTAGATGGGCGGGACGGTGATCAGCCCCAGCATTTT
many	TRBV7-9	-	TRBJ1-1	CASSTSDRTNTEAFF	TGTGCCAGCAGTACTTCCGACAGGACCAACACTGAAGCTTTCTTT
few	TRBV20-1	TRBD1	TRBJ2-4	CSARPHPVQGQNIQYF	TGCAGTGCTAGACCCCATCCCGTACAGGGGCAAAACATTCAGTACTTC
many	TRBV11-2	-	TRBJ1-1	CASTSGHSNTEAFF	TGTGCCAGCACCTCGGGACACTCGAACACTGAAGCTTTCTTT
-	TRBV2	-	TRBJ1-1	CAGSEGRLNEAFF	TGTGCCGGCAGTGAAGGGAGACTCAATGAAGCTTTCTTT
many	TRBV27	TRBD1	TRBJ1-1	CASGTGVRTEAFF	TGTGCCAGCGGAACAGGGGTTCGCACTGAAGCTTTCTTT
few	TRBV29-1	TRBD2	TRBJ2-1	CTFGGGAYNEQFF	TGCACCTTTGGGGGGGGGGCCTACAATGAGCAGTTCTTC
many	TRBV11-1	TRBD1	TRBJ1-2	CASSEDRGKAYGYTF	TGTGCCAGCAGCGAGGACAGGGGAAAAGCTTATGGCTACACCTTC
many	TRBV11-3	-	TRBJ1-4	CASSRDTINEKLFF	TGTGCCAGCAGTCGGGACACGATTAATGAAAAACTGTTTTTT
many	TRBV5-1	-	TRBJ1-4	CASSLGRGNEKLFF	TGCGCCAGCAGCTTGGGTAGGGGGAACGAAAAACTGTTTTTT
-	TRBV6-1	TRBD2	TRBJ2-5	CASSGTSGGESQYF	TGTGCCAGCAGTGGTACTAGCGGGGGAGAGTCCCAGTACTTC
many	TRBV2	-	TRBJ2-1	CASRQTGRSYNEQFF	TGTGCCAGCAGACAGACAGGCAGGTCCTACAATGAGCAGTTCTTC
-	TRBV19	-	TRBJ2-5	CASSQDQAGTQYF	TGTGCCAGTAGTCAGGACCAAGCGGGGACCCAGTACTTC
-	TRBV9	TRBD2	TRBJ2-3	CASSVESGGLHTQYF	TGTGCCAGCAGCGTAGAGAGCGGGGGGCTGCATACGCAGTATTTT
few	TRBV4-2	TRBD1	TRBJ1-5	CASSQVLVTGGWKGNQPQHF	TGTGCCAGCAGCCAAGTCCTGGTGACAGGGGGGTGGAAGGGCAATCAGCCCCAGCATTTT
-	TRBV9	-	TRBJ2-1	CASSVAGEQFF	TGTGCCAGCAGCGTAGCCGGTGAGCAGTTCTTC
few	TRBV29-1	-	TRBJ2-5	CSVSGSGQETQYF	TGCAGCGTTTCAGGGTCGGGCCAAGAGACCCAGTACTTC
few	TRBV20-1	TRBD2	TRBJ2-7	CSAKTSGGFHYEQYF	TGCAGTGCTAAGACTAGCGGGGGGTTCCACTACGAGCAGTACTTC
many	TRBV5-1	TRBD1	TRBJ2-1	CASSSGGQGRAYNEQFF	TGCGCCAGCAGCAGTGGGGGACAGGGCAGGGCCTACAATGAGCAGTTCTTC
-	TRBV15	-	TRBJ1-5	CATSRDYSNQPQHF	TGTGCCACCAGCAGAGACTATAGCAATCAGCCCCAGCATTTT
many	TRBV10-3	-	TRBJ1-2	CAISAGRAYGYTF	TGTGCCATCAGTGCCGGACGAGCCTATGGCTACACCTTC
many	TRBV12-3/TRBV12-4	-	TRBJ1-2	CASSPVTPNYGYTF	TGTGCCAGCAGTCCGGTGACACCCAACTATGGCTACACCTTC
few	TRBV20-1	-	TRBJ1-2	CSARNPLNYGYTF	TGCAGTGCCCGAAACCCGCTTAACTATGGCTACACCTTC
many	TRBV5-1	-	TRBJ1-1	CASSSMGHSNTEAFF	TGCGCCAGCAGCTCCATGGGACATTCGAACACTGAAGCTTTCTTT
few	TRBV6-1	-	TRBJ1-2	CASSIGGDGGYTF	TGTGCCAGCAGTATCGGAGGGGATGGCGGCTACACCTTC
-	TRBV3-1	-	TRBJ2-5	CASSQVRRGHQETQYF	TGTGCCAGCAGCCAAGTACGCCGGGGCCACCAAGAGACCCAGTACTTC
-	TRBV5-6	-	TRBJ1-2	CASSLGQRISNYGYTF	TGTGCCAGCAGCTTGGGACAGAGGATTTCTAACTATGGCTACACCTTC
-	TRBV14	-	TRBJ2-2	CASSHTGRANTGELFF	TGTGCCAGCAGCCATACGGGACGGGCGAACACCGGGGAGCTGTTTTTT
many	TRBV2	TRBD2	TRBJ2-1	CASRWGAGVGNEQFF	TGTGCCAGCAGATGGGGAGCGGGGGTAGGGAATGAGCAGTTCTTC
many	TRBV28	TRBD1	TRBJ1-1	CASSLLRDRGQNTEAFF	TGTGCCAGCAGTCTCCTCCGGGACAGGGGGCAAAACACTGAAGCTTTCTTT
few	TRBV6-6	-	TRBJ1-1	CASSYSSGVNTEAFF	TGTGCCAGCAGTTACTCGTCAGGGGTGAACACTGAAGCTTTCTTT
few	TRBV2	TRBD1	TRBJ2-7	CASRDRQIYEQYF	TGTGCCAGCCGGGACAGGCAGATCTACGAGCAGTACTTC
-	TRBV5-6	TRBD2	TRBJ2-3	CASSERLAGGAWMADTQYF	TGTGCCAGCAGCGAACGACTAGCGGGGGGGGCGTGGATGGCAGATACGCAGTATTTT
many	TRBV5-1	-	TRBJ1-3	CASSLDLTGNTIYF	TGCGCCAGCAGCTTGGATCTAACTGGAAACACCATATATTTT
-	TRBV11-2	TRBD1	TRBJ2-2	CASSPRQGPTGELFF	TGTGCCAGCAGCCCCCGACAGGGGCCTACCGGGGAGCTGTTTTTT
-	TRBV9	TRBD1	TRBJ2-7	CASSPWTGADEQYF	TGTGCCAGCAGCCCCTGGACAGGTGCAGACGAGCAGTACTTC
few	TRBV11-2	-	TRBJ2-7	CASSFLTGWGSEQYF	TGTGCCAGCAGCTTCTTGACAGGATGGGGCTCCGAGCAGTACTTC
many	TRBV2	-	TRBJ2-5	CASEGGVETQYF	TGTGCCAGCGAAGGGGGGGTTGAGACCCAGTACTTC
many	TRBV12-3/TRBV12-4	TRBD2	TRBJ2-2	CASSLTTSGGAPNTGELFF	TGTGCCAGCAGTCTCACAACTAGCGGGGGGGCCCCGAACACCGGGGAGCTGTTTTTT
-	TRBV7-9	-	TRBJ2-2	CASRPSWSDTGELFF	TGTGCCAGCAGACCTAGCTGGAGTGACACCGGGGAGCTGTTTTTT
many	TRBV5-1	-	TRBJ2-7	CASSPGPTDEQYF	TGCGCCAGCAGCCCCGGACCTACCGACGAGCAGTACTTC
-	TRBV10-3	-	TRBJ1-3	CAISSVALSSGNTIYF	TGTGCCATCTCTTCGGTAGCGCTTAGCTCTGGAAACACCATATATTTT
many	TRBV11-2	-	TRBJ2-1	CASSTPRGNKDNEQFF	TGTGCCAGCAGCACTCCCCGTGGAAATAAAGACAATGAGCAGTTCTTC
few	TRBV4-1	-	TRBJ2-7	CASSQDTGSEQYF	TGCGCCAGCAGCCAAGACACAGGGTCTGAGCAGTACTTC